The clone carrying this T cell receptor (beta chain) appeared a single time. Trimming pared 3 bases from V and 3 bases from J, leaving 12 bases between. Germline CDR1 is MNHEY and CDR2 is SVGAGI. CDR3 size: 15 residues. Clones were read by immunoSEQ multiplex PCR, and TCRdb kept only the in-frame ones, dropping some. The data contain 35,000 to 45,000 clones, 80% to 95% of them seen just once; the ten biggest clones take up around 0.41%. The data derive from a study of T cell changes during pregnancy in multiple sclerosis. V is TRBV6-5 and J is TRBJ2-1; D not resolved. The source was CD4+ T cells from peripheral blood mononuclear cells, collected in the third trimester of pregnancy. This receptor was identified in a female donor with multiple sclerosis, enrolled in a pregnancy study. The CDR3 nucleotides are TGTGCCAGCAGTTATCTCCCGACTCTCTACAATGAGCAGTTCTTC. As protein: CASSYLPTLYNEQFF.